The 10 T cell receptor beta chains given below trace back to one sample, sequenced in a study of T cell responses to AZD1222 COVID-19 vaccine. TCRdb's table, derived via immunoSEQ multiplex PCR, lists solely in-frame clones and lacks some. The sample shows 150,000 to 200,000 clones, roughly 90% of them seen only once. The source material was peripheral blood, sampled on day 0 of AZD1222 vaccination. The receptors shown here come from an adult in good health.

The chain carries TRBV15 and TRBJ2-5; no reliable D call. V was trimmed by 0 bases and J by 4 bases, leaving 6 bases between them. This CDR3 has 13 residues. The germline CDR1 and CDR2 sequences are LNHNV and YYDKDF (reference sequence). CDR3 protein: CATSRDLGETQYF. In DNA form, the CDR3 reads TGTGCCACCAGCAGAGATTTAGGAGAGACCCAGTACTTC.

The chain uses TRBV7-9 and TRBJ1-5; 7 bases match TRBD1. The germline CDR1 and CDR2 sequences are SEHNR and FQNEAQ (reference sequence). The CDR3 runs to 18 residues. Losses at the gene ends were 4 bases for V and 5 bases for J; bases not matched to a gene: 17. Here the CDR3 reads CASSSGGQTFTVDQPQHF. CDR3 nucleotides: TGTGCCAGCAGCTCTGGGGGACAGACCTTTACCGTCGATCAGCCCCAGCATTTT. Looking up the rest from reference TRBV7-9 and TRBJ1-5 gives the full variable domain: DTGVSQNPRHKITKRGQNVTFRCDPISEHNRLYWYRQTLGQGPEFLTYFQNEAQLEKSRLLSDRFSAERPKGSFSTLEIQRTEQGDSAMYLCASSSGGQTFTVDQPQHFGDGTRLSIL.

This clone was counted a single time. CDR3 sequence (DNA): TGTGCCAGCAGTGAGGGACTAGCGAACACCGGGGAGCTGTTTTTT. Amino acids: CASSEGLANTGELFF. The gene calls are TRBV6-4 and TRBJ2-2; 8 nucleotides match TRBD2. This CDR3 region has 15 residues. With V trimmed by 3 bases and J by 0 bases, 0 bases remained unmatched. Germline loops: CDR1 MRHNA, CDR2 SNTAGT.

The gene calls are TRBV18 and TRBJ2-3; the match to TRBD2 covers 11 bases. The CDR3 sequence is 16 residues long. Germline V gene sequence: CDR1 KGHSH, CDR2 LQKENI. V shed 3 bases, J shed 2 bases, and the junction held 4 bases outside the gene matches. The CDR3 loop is CASSPTSGGPTDTQYF. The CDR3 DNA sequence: TGTGCCAGCTCACCCACTAGCGGGGGCCCCACAGATACGCAGTATTTT.

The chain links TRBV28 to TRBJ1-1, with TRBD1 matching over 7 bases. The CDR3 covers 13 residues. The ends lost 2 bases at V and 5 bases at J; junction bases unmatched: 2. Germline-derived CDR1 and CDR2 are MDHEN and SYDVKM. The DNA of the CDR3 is TGTGCCAGCAGTTTAACCAGGGGGACTGAAGCTTTCTTT. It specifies CASSLTRGTEAFF. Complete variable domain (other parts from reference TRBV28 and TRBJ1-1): DVKVTQSSRYLVKRTGEKVFLECVQDMDHENMFWYRQDPGLGLRLIYFSYDVKMKEKGDIPEGYSVSREKKERFSLILESASTNQTSMYLCASSLTRGTEAFFGQGTRLTVV.

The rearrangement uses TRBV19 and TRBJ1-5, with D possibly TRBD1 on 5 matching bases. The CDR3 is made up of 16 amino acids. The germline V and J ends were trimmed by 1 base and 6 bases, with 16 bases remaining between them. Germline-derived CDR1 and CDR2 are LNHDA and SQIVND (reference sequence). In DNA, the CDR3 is TGTGCCAGTAGTATAGCGGGGCCCTCCGGAAGTCAGCCCCAGCATTTT. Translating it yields CASSIAGPSGSQPQHF.

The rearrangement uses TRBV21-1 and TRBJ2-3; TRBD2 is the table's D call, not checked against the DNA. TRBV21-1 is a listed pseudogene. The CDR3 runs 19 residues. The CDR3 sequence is CASTKRGTSGRKSTDTQYF. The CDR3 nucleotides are TGTGCCAGCACCAAGAGGGGGACTAGCGGGAGGAAGAGCACAGATACGCAGTATTTT.

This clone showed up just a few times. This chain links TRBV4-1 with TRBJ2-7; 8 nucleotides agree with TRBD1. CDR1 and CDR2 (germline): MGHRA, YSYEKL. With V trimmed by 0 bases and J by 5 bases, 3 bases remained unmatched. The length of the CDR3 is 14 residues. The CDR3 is CASSQDQGAHEQYF. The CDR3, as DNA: TGCGCCAGCAGCCAAGATCAGGGGGCCCACGAGCAGTACTTC.

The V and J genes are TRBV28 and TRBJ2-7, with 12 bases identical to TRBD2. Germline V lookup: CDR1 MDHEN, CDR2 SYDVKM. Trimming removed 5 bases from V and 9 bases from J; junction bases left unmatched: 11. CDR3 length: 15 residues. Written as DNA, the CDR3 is TGTGCCAGCAGTGCCCCCCATCTAGCGGGAGGGTGGCAGTACTTC. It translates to CASSAPHLAGGWQYF.

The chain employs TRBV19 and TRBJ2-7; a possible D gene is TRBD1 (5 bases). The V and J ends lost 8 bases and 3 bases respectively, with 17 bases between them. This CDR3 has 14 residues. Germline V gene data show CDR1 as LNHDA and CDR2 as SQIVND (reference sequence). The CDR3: CASASVGAGYEQYF. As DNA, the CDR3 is TGTGCCAGTGCTTCCGTTGGGGCTGGCTACGAGCAGTACTTC. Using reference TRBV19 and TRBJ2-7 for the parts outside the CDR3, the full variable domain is DGGITQSPKYLFRKEGQNVTLSCEQNLNHDAMYWYRQDPGQGLRLIYYSQIVNDFQKGDIAEGYSVSREKKESFPLTVTSAQKNPTAFYLCASASVGAGYEQYFGPGTRLTVT.